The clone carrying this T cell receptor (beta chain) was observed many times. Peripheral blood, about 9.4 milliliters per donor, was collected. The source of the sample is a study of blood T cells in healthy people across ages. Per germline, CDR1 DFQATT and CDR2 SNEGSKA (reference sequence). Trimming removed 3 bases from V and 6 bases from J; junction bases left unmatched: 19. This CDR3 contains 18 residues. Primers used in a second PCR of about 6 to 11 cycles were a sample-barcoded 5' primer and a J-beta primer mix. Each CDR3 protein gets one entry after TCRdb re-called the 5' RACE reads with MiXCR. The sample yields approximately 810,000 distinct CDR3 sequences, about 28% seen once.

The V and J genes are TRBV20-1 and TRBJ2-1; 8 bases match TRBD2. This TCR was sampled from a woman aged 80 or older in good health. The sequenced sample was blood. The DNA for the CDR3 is TGCAGTGCTAGTCTCGGGGGGGGCCAATTTTCCCTCCCCAATGAGCAGTTCTTC. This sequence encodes CSASLGGGQFSLPNEQFF.